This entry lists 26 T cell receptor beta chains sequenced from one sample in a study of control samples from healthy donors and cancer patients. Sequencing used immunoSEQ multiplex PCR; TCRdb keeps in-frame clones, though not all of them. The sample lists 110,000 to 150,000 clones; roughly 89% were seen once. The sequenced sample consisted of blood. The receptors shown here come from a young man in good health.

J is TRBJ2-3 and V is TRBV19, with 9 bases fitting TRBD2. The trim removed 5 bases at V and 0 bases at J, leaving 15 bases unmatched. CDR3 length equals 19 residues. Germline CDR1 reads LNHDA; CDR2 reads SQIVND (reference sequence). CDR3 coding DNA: TGTGCCAGTAGTGATGGCGGGAGGGCCTACATCATTAGCACAGATACGCAGTATTTT. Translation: CASSDGGRAYIISTDTQYF.

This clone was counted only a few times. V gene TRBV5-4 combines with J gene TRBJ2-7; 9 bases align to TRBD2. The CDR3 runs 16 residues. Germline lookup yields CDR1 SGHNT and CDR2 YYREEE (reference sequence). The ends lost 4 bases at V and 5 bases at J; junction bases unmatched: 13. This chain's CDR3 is CASSPRGGGRVHEQYF. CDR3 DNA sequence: TGTGCCAGCAGCCCGAGAGGTGGCGGGAGGGTCCACGAGCAGTACTTC. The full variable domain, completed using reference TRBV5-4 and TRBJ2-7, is ETGVTQSPTHLIKTRGQQVTLRCSSQSGHNTVSWYQQALGQGPQFIFQYYREEENGRGNFPPRFSGLQFPNYSSELNVNALELDDSALYLCASSPRGGGRVHEQYFGPGTRLTVT.

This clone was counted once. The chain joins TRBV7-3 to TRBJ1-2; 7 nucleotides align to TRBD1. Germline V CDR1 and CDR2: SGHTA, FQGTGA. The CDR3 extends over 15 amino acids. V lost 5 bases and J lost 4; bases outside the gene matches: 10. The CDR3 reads CASSPYTGAAYGYTF. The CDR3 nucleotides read TGTGCCAGCAGCCCGTATACAGGGGCCGCCTATGGCTACACCTTC.

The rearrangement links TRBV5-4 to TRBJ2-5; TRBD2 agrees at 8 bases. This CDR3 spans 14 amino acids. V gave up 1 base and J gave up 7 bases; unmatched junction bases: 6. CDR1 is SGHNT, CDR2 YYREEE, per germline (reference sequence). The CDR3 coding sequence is TGTGCCAGCAGCTTGACAGAACGGGGGGGGACCCAGTACTTC. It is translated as CASSLTERGGTQYF.

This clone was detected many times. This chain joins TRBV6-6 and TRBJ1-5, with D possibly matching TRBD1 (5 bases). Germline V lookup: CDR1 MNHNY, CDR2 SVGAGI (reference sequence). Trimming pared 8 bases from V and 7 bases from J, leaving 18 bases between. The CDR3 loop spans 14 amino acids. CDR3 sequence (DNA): TGTGCCAGCGAGCAATTCGGGGGGGGACAGCCCCAGCATTTT. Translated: CASEQFGGGQPQHF.

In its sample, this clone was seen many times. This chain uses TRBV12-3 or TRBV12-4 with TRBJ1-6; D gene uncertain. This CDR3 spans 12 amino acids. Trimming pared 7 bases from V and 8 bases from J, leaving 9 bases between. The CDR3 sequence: CASNRADSPLHF. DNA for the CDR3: TGTGCCAGCAATCGGGCCGATTCACCCCTCCACTTT.

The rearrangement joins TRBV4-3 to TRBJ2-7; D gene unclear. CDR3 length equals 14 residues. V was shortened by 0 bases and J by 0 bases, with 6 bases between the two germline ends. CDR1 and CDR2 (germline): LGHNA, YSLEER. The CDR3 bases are TGCGCCAGCAGCCAAGACAGGTTCTCCTACGAGCAGTACTTC. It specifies CASSQDRFSYEQYF.

The CDR3 is CASDETRGLNSPLHF. The CDR3 coding sequence is TGTGCCAGCGACGAAACCAGGGGGCTTAATTCACCCCTCCACTTT. The rearrangement links TRBV6-5 to TRBJ1-6, with 8 bases lining up with TRBD1. The CDR3 loop spans 15 amino acids. J lost 6 bases, V lost 8 bases, and 9 bases had no gene match. Germline CDR1 MNHEY, CDR2 SVGAGI.

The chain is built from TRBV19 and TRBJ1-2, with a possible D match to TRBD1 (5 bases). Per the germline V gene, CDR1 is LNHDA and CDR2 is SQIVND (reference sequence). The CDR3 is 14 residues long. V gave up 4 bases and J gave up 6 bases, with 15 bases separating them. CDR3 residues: CASSSRRGEDGYTF. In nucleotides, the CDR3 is TGTGCCAGTAGTAGCCGACGGGGGGAAGATGGCTACACCTTC.

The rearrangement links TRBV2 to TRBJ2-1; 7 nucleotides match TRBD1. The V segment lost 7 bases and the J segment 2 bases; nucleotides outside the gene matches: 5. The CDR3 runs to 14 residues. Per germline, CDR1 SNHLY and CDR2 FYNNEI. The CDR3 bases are TGTGCCAGCACCCGCCAGGGGGCCTACAATGAGCAGTTCTTC. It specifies CASTRQGAYNEQFF.

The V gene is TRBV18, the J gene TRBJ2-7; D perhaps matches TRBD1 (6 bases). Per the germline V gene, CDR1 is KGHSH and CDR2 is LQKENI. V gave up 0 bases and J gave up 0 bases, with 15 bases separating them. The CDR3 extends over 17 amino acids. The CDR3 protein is CASSPPGAVSASYEQYF. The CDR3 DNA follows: TGTGCCAGCTCACCACCGGGGGCGGTCAGTGCCTCCTACGAGCAGTACTTC.

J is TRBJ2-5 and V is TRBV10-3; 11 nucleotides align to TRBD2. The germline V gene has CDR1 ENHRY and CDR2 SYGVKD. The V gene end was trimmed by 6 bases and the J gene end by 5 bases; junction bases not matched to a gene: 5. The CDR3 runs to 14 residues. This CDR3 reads CAISGTSGAETQYF. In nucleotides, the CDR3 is TGTGCCATCAGCGGGACTAGCGGAGCTGAGACCCAGTACTTC.

This chain's CDR3 is CASSQEAEDNYGYTF. The CDR3 DNA reads as TGCGCCAGCAGCCAAGAGGCGGAGGACAACTATGGCTACACCTTC. The V and J genes are TRBV4-3 and TRBJ1-2; no reliable D call. V was pared by 0 bases and J by 2 bases, with 10 bases between. The CDR3 is made up of 15 amino acids. The germline CDR1 and CDR2 sequences are LGHNA and YSLEER.

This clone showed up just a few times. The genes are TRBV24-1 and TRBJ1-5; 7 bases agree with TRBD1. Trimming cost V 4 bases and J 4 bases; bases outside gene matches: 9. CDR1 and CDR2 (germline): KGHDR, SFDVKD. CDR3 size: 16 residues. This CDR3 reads CATSDPNRGDNQPQHF. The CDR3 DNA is TGTGCCACCAGTGACCCTAACAGGGGAGATAATCAGCCCCAGCATTTT.

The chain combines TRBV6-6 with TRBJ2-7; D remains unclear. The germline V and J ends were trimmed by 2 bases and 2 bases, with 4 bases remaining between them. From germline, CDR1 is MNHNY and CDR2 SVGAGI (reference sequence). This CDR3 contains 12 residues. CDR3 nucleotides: TGTGCCAGCAGTTACCGGGCCTACGAGCAGTACTTC. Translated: CASSYRAYEQYF.

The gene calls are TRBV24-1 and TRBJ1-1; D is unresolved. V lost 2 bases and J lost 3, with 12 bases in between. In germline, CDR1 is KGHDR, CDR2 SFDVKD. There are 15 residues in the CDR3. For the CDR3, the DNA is TGTGCCACCAGTGATTCCAGGAAAGGAGACACTGAAGCTTTCTTT. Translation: CATSDSRKGDTEAFF.

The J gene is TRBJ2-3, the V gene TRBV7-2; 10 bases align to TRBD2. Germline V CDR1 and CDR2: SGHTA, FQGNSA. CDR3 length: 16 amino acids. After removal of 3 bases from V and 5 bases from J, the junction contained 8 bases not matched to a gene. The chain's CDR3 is CASSLASSGRIDTQYF. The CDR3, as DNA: TGTGCCAGCAGCTTGGCGTCTAGCGGGAGAATAGATACGCAGTATTTT.

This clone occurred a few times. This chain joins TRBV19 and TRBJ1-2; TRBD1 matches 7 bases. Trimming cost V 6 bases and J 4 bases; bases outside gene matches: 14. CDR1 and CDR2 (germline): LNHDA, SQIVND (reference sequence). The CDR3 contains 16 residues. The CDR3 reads CASSRPNRGSIYGYTF. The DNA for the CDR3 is TGTGCCAGTAGCCGCCCAAACAGGGGAAGCATCTATGGCTACACCTTC.

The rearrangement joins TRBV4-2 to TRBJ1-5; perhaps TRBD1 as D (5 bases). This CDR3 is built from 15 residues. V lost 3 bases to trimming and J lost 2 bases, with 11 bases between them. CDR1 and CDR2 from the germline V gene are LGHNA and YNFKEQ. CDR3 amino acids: CASSQGGVGNQPQHF. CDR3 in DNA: TGTGCCAGCAGCCAGGGGGGGGTAGGCAATCAGCCCCAGCATTTT.

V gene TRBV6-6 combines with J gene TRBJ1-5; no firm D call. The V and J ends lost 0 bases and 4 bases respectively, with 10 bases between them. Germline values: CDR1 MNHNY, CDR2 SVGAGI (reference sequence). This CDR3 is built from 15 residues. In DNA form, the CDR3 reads TGTGCCAGCAGTTACTCTCTCCAGGAAAATCAGCCCCAGCATTTT. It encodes CASSYSLQENQPQHF.

CDR3 residues: CASSRVPVGGYTF. The CDR3 nucleotides are TGTGCCAGCAGTCGCGTCCCAGTCGGTGGCTACACCTTC. This rearrangement joins TRBV28 to TRBJ1-2; D unresolved. The CDR3 covers 13 residues. Germline CDR1 MDHEN, CDR2 SYDVKM. V was trimmed by 5 bases and J by 7 bases, leaving 14 bases between them.

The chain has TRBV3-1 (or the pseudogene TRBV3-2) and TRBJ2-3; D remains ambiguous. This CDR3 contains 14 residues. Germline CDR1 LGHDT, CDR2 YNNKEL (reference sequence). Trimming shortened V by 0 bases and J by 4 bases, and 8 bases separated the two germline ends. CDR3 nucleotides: TGTGCCAGCAGCCAAGATAGGGCTGCAGATACGCAGTATTTT. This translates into CASSQDRAADTQYF.

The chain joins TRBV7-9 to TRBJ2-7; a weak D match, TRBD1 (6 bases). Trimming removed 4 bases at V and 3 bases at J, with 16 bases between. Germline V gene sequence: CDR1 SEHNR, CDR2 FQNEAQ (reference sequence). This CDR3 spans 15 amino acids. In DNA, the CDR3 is TGTGCCAGCAGCTCCACAGTGGGACACGGCTACGAGCAGTACTTC. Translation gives CASSSTVGHGYEQYF.

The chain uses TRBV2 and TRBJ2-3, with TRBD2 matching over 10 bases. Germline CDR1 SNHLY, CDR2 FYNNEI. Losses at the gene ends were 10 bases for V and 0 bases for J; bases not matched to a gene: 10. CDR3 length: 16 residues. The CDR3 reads CANLVLAGASTDTQYF. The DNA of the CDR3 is TGTGCCAACTTAGTCCTAGCGGGGGCCAGCACAGATACGCAGTATTTT.

Here the CDR3 reads CASSVDEGNYGYTF. CDR3 DNA sequence: TGTGCCAGCAGCGTAGATGAGGGGAACTATGGCTACACCTTC. The chain carries TRBV9 and TRBJ1-2; TRBD1 is a possible D gene (5 bases). Germline loops: CDR1 SGDLS, CDR2 YYNGEE. Trimming shortened V by 0 bases and J by 2 bases, and 8 bases separated the two germline ends. The CDR3 is 14 amino acids.

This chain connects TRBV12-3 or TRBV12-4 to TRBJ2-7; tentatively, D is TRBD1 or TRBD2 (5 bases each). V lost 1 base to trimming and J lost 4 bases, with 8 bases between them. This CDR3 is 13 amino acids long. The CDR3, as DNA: TGTGCCAGCAGTTTAGTGGGGGAATACGAGCAGTACTTC. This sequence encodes CASSLVGEYEQYF.